The sequence of this T cell receptor beta chain was determined in a study of T cell repertoires in cytomegalovirus infection. Study findings and constraints: There were HLA-C-restricted CMV-specific TCR beta clonotypes dominating the ex vivo response.

V was pared by 5 bases and J by 6 bases, with 16 bases between. The CDR3 is 14 residues long. Looked up from germline, CDR1 is SGHRS and CDR2 is YFSETQ. TCRdb reprocessed the reads via MiXCR and lists one record per CDR3 protein. This sample has some 590,000 distinct CDR3 sequences, with about 39% found just once. A word on this clonotype: Its specificity is unknown.

V gene TRBV5-1 combines with J gene TRBJ2-3; the D gene could be TRBD1 or TRBD2 (5 bases each). Sequenced material: cultured PBMCs, taken from culture after CMV antigen stimulation. The receptor's source is a human donor in good health (CMV status not recorded). Some clones in this sample may be carry-over from other donors' samples. CDR3 sequence: CASSRDGMSDTQYF. The CDR3 nucleotides read TGCGCCAGCAGTCGGGACGGAATGTCGGATACGCAGTATTTT.